A single sample is the source of the 8 T cell receptor beta chains below, sequenced in a study of cytomegalovirus exposure and HLA in healthy donors. Primers: 60 Vbeta forward and 13 Jbeta reverse. Assay used: immunoSEQ multiplex PCR; TCRdb lists only in-frame clones, some missing. The sample has 160,000 or so clones, 80% to 90% seen once. Sequencing used PBMCs. The receptors stem from a woman between 18 and 29 years old in good health and CMV-seropositive.

V usage is TRBV2 and J usage is TRBJ1-1; D ambiguous. This CDR3 spans 15 amino acids. Germline-derived CDR1 and CDR2 are SNHLY and FYNNEI. V lost 5 bases to trimming and J lost 0 bases, with 13 bases between them. CDR3 DNA sequence: TGTGCCAGCAGTTCCCGCCCGGGGATGAACACTGAAGCTTTCTTT. This codes for CASSSRPGMNTEAFF.

This chain connects TRBV6-5 to TRBJ1-1, with TRBD1 matching 7 bases. Germline lookup yields CDR1 MNHEY and CDR2 SVGAGI. CDR3 length: 14 amino acids. CDR3 DNA sequence: TGTGCTTCGAGGAGGGGGCAGGGGAACACTGAAGCTTTCTTT. Amino acid sequence: CASRRGQGNTEAFF.

V gene TRBV30 combines with J gene TRBJ2-3; D not resolved. Germline CDR1 reads GTSNPN; CDR2 reads SVGIG (reference sequence). This CDR3 is built from 14 residues. V lost 2 bases to trimming and J lost 1 base, with 10 bases between them. CDR3 protein: CAWSNALGTDTQYF. In nucleotides, the CDR3 is TGTGCCTGGAGTAACGCGCTGGGCACAGATACGCAGTATTTT.

The V gene is TRBV4-3, the J gene TRBJ2-7; 7 nucleotides agree with TRBD1. J lost 4 bases, V lost 0 bases, and 6 bases had no gene match. This CDR3 is built from 15 residues. Germline V CDR1 and CDR2: LGHNA, YSLEER. The CDR3 sequence is CASSQDGTASYEQYF. The CDR3 nucleotides are TGCGCCAGCAGCCAAGACGGGACAGCTAGTTACGAGCAGTACTTC.

This clone was counted a few times. The rearrangement links TRBV11-1 to TRBJ1-5, with 8 positions matching TRBD1. Germline lookup yields CDR1 SGHAT and CDR2 FQDESV (reference sequence). CDR3 length: 13 residues. V dropped 5 bases and J dropped 5; count of bases not matched to a gene: 2. CDR3 residues: CASSLDRDQPQHF. CDR3 nucleotides: TGTGCCAGCAGCCTGGACAGGGATCAGCCCCAGCATTTT.

This CDR3 reads CASSLDPFSPQHF. The CDR3 DNA follows: TGTGCCAGCAGCTTAGATCCGTTTTCCCCCCAGCATTTT. J is TRBJ1-5 and V is TRBV11-2; D is unresolved. Trimming shortened V by 0 bases and J by 10 bases, and 10 bases separated the two germline ends. This CDR3 region has 13 residues. Per the germline V gene, CDR1 is SGHAT and CDR2 is FQNNGV. Filled out from reference TRBV11-2 and TRBJ1-5, the complete variable domain reads EAGVAQSPRYKIIEKRQSVAFWCNPISGHATLYWYQQILGQGPKLLIQFQNNGVVDDSQLPKDRFSAERLKGVDSTLKIQPAKLEDSAVYLCASSLDPFSPQHFGDGTRLSIL.

This clone appeared once. The chain has TRBV28 and TRBJ1-2, with D possibly matching TRBD1 (5 bases). CDR1 and CDR2 from the germline V gene are MDHEN and SYDVKM. This CDR3 region has 12 residues. Trimming removed 6 bases from V and 3 bases from J, with 8 bases in between. The CDR3 loop reads CASSRDYYGYTF. The CDR3 DNA sequence: TGTGCCAGCAGCAGGGATTACTATGGCTACACCTTC.

This clone was seen once. The chain links TRBV19 to TRBJ1-2, with a possible D match to TRBD1 (6 bases). CDR1 and CDR2 (germline): LNHDA, SQIVND (reference sequence). CDR3 length equals 13 residues. V lost 5 bases, J lost 4 bases, and 11 bases lay in between. The CDR3 DNA reads TGTGCCAGTAGTCCATGGACAGCCTATGGCTACACCTTC. Translating gives CASSPWTAYGYTF.